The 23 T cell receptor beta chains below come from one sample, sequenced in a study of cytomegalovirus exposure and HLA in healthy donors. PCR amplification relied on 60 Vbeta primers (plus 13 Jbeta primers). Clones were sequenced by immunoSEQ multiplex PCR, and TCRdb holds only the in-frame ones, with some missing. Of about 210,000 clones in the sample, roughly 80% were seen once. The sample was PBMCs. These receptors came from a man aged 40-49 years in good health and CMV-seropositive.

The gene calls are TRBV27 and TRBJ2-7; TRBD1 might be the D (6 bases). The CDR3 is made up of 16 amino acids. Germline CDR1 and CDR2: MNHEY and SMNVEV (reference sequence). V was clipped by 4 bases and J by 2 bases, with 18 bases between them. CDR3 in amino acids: CASSSPGHTPTYEQYF. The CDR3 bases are TGTGCCAGCAGTTCGCCGGGACATACACCCACCTACGAGCAGTACTTC.

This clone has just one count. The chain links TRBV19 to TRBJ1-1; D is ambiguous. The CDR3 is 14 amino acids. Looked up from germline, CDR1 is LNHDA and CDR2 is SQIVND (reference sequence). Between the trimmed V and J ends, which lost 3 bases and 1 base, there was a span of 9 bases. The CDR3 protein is CASSMHSENTEAFF. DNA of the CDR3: TGTGCCAGTAGTATGCACAGTGAGAACACTGAAGCTTTCTTT.

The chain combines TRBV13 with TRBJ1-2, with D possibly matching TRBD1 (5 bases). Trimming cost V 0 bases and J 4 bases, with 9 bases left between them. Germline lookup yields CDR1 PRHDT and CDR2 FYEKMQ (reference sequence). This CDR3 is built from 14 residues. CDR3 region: CASSLGSGSYGYTF. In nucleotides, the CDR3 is TGTGCCAGCAGCTTAGGCTCAGGGTCCTATGGCTACACCTTC.

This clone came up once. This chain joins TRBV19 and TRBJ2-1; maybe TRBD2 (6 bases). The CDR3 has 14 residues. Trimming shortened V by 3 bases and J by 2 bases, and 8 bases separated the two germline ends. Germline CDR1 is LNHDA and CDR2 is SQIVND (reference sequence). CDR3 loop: CASSIASAYNEQFF. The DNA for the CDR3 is TGTGCCAGTAGTATCGCTAGCGCCTACAATGAGCAGTTCTTC.

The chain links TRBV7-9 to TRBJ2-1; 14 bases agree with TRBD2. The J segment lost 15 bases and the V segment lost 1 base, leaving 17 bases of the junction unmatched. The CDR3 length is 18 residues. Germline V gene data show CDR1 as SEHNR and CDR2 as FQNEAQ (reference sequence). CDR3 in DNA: TGTGCCAGCAGCTTAGGGGCCCCGGGACTAGCGGGAGCTCCACCTGGGTTCTTC. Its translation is CASSLGAPGLAGAPPGFF.

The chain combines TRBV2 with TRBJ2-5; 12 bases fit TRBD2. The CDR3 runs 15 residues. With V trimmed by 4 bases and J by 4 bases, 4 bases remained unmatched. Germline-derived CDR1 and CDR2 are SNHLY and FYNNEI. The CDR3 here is CASSAGLAGRETQYF. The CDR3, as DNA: TGTGCCAGCAGTGCCGGACTAGCGGGACGAGAGACCCAGTACTTC.

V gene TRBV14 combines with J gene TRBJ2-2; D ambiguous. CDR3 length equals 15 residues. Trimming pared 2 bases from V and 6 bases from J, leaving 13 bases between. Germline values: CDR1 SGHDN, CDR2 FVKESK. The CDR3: CASSQRTVSAGELFF. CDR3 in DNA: TGTGCCAGCAGCCAACGTACAGTCTCTGCCGGGGAGCTGTTTTTT.

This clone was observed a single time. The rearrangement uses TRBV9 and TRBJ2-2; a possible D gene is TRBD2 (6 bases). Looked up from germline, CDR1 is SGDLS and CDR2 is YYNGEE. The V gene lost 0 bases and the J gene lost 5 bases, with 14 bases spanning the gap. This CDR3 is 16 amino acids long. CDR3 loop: CASSVEGGAGTGELFF. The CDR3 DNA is TGTGCCAGCAGCGTAGAAGGCGGGGCTGGGACCGGGGAGCTGTTTTTT.

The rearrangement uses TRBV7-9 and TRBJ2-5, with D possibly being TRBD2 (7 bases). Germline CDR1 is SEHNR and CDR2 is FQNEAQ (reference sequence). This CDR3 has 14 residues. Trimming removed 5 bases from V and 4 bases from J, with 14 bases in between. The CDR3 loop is CASSPGGFLETQYF. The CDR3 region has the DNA TGTGCCAGCAGCCCGGGGGGCTTTCTAGAGACCCAGTACTTC.

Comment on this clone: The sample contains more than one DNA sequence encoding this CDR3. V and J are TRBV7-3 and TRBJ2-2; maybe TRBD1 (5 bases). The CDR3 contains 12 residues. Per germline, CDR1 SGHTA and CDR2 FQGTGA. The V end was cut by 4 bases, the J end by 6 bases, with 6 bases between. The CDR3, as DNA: TGTGCCAGCAGCTCCAGGGCCGGGGAGCTGTTTTTT. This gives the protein CASSSRAGELFF.

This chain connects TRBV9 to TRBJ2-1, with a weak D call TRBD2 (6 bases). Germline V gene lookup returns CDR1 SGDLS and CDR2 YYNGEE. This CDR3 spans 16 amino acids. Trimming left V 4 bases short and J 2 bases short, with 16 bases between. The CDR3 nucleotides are TGTGCCAGCAGCCCGCAAGCGGGCCTCACCTACAATGAGCAGTTCTTC. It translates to CASSPQAGLTYNEQFF.

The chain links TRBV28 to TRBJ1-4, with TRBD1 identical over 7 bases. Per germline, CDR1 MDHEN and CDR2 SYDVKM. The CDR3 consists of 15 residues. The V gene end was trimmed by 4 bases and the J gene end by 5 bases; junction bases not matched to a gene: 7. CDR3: CASSSGTEANEKLFF. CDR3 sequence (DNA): TGTGCCAGCAGTTCCGGGACAGAAGCCAATGAAAAACTGTTTTTT.

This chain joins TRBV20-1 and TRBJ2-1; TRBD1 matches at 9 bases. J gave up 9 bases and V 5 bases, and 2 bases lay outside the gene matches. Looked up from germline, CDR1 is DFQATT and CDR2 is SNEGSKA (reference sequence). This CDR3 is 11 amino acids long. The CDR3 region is CSAGQGPEQFF. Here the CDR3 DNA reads TGCAGTGCTGGACAGGGGCCTGAGCAGTTCTTC.

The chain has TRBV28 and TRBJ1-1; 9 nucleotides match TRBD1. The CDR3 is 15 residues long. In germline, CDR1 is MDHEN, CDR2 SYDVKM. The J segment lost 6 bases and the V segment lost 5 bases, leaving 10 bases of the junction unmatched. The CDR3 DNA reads TGTGCCAGCAGTGTACAGGGACAGGGCATCGCTGAAGCTTTCTTT. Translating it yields CASSVQGQGIAEAFF.

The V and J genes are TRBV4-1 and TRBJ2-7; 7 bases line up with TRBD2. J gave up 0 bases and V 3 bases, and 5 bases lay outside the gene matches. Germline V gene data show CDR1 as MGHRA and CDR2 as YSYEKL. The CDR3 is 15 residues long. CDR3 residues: CASSQGLSVSYEQYF. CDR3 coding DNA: TGCGCCAGCAGCCAGGGACTATCAGTCTCCTACGAGCAGTACTTC.

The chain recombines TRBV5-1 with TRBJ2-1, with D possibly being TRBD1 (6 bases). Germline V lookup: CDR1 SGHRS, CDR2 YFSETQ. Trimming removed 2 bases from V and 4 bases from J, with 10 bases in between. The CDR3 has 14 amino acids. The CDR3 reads CASSLGDIYNEQFF. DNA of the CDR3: TGCGCCAGCAGCTTAGGGGACATATACAATGAGCAGTTCTTC.

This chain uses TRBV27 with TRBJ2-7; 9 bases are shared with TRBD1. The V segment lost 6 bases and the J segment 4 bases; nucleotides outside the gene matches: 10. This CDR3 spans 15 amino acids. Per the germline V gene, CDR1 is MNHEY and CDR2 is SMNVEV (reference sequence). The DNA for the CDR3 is TGTGCCAGCAGATTCCGGGACAGGGCCTCGTACGAGCAGTACGTC. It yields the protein CASRFRDRASYEQYV.

The CDR3 protein is CASSKQGARSSPLHF. The CDR3 nucleotides are TGTGCCAGCAGTAAACAGGGGGCGCGGAGTTCACCCCTCCACTTT. The chain combines TRBV6-5 with TRBJ1-6; 9 nucleotides match TRBD1. This CDR3 is built from 15 residues. Germline loops: CDR1 MNHEY, CDR2 SVGAGI. Trimming removed 5 bases from V and 9 bases from J; junction bases left unmatched: 8.

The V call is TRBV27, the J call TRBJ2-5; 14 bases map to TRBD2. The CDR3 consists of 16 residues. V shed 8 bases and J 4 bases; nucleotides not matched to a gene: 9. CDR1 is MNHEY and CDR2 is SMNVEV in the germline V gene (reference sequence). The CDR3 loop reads CASRGLAGAPPETQYF. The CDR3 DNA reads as TGTGCCAGCCGGGGACTAGCGGGAGCACCCCCAGAGACCCAGTACTTC.

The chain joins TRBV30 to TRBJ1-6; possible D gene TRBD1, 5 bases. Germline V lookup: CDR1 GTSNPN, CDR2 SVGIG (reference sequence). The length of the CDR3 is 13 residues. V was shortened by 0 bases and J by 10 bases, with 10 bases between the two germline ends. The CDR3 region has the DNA TGTGCCTGGAGTGTTCAGGGTGACTCACCCCTCCACTTT. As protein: CAWSVQGDSPLHF.

The CDR3 loop reads CASSLVPSGPSYEQYV. The CDR3 coding sequence is TGTGCCAGCAGCTTAGTGCCTAGCGGGCCTTCCTACGAGCAGTACGTC. The J gene is TRBJ2-7, the V gene TRBV7-9; TRBD2 matches at 8 bases. Trimming cost V 1 base and J 1 base; bases outside gene matches: 6. Germline values: CDR1 SEHNR, CDR2 FQNEAQ (reference sequence). This CDR3 comprises 16 residues.

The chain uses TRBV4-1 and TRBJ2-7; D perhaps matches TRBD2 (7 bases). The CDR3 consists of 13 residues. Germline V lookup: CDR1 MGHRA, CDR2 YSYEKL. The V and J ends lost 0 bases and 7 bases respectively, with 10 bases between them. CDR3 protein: CASSQDGGREQYF. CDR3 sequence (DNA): TGCGCCAGCAGCCAAGACGGGGGGCGTGAGCAGTACTTC.

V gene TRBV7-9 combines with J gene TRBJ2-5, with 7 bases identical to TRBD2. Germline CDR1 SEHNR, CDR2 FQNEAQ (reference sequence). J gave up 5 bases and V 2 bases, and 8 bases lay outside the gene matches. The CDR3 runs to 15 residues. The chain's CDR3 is CASSLRSAGGETQYF. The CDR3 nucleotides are TGTGCCAGCAGCTTACGGTCGGCCGGGGGGGAGACCCAGTACTTC.